The present entry profiles one T cell receptor beta chain with its context. Its matching antigen is unknown. The sample belongs to a study of T cell responses to AZD1222 COVID-19 vaccine. Study-level points and caveats: The donor group comprised mostly white British people and more females; the analysis possibly underestimated clonal diversity. Reportedly, nearly half the spike-specific TCRs target unmutated variant regions.

Trimming removed 7 bases from V and 0 bases from J, with 18 bases in between. CDR1 is MDHEN, CDR2 SYDVKM, per germline. There are 16 residues in the CDR3. Profiling relied on immunoSEQ multiplex PCR, and the TCRdb table lists in-frame clones only, not all of them. The sample contains approximately 200,000 clones, approximately 93% of which appear only once. The chain links TRBV28 to TRBJ1-2; the D gene is possibly TRBD1 (5 bases). The sequence came from an adult who received the AZD1222 COVID-19 vaccine. Sequences were derived from peripheral blood, sampled 28 days after the second AZD1222 dose. CDR3 nucleotides: TGTGCCAGCACCCCGCCCCGGGGCCCCTCTAACTATGGCTACACCTTC. Protein: CASTPPRGPSNYGYTF.